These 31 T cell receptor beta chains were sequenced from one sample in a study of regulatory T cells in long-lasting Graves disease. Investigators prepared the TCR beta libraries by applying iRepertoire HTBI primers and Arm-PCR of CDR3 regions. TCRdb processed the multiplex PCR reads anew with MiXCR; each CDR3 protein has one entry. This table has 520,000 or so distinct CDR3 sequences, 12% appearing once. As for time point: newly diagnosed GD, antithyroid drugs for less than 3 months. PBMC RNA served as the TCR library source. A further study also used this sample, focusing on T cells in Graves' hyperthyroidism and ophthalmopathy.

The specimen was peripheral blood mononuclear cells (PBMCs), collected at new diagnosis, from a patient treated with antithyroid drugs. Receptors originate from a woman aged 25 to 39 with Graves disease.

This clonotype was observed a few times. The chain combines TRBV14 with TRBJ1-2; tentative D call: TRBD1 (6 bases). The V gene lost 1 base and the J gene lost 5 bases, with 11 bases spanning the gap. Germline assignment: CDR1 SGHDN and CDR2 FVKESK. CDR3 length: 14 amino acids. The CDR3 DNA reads TGTGCCAGCAGCCAAGTAACAGGGACATATGGCTACACCTTC. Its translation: CASSQVTGTYGYTF.

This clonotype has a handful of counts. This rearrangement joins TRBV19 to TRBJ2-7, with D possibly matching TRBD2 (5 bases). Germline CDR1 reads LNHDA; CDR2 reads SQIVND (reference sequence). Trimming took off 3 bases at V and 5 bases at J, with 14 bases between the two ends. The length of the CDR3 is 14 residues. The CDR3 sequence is CASSMGLRADEQYF. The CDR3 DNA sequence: TGTGCCAGTAGTATGGGGTTGAGGGCGGACGAGCAGTACTTC.

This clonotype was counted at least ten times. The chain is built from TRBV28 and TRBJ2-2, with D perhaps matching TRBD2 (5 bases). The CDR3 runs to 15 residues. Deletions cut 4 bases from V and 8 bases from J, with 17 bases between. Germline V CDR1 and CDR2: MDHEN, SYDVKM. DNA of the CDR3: TGTGCCAGCAGTTCTTCCGGCAGGTCGGGAGGGGAGCTGTTTTTT. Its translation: CASSSSGRSGGELFF.

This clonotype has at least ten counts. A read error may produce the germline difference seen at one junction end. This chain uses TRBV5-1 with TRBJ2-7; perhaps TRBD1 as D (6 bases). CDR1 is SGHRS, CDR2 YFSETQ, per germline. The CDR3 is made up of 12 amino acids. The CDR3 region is CASSLGAYEQYF. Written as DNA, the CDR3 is TGTGCCAGCAGCTTGGGGGCTTACGAGCAGTACTTC.

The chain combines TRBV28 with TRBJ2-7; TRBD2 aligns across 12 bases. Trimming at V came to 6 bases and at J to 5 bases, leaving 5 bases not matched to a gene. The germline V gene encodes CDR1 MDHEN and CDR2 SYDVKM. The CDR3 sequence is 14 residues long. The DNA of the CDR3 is TGTGCCAGCAGACCGGGACTAGCGGGTAACGAGCAGTACTTC. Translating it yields CASRPGLAGNEQYF.

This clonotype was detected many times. The CDR3 bases are TGTGCCAGCAGCTCACAATACAATGAGCAGTTCTTC. It yields the protein CASSSQYNEQFF. V and J are TRBV11-2 and TRBJ2-1, with D hard to call. The V gene's germline CDR1 is SGHAT and CDR2 FQNNGV. The CDR3 runs to 12 residues. V was shortened by 4 bases and J by 4 bases, with 5 bases between the two germline ends.

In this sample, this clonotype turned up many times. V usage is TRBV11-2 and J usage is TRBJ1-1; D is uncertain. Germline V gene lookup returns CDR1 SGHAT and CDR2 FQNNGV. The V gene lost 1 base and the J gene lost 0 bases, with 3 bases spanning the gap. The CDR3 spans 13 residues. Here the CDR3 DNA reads TGTGCCAGCAGCTTAGGTGTGAACACTGAAGCTTTCTTT. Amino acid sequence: CASSLGVNTEAFF.

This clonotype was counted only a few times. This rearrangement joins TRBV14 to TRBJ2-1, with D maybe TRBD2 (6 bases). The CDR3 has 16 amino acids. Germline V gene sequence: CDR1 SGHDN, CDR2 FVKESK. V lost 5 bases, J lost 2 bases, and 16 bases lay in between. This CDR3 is CASSYTRERPYNEQFF. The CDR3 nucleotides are TGTGCCAGCAGCTATACTCGGGAGCGCCCCTACAATGAGCAGTTCTTC.

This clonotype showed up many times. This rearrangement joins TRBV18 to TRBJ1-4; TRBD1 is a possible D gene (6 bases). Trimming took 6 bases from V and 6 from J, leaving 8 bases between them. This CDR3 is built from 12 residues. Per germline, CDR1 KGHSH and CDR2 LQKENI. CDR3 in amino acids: CASSGADEKLFF. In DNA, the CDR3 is TGTGCCAGCTCGGGGGCGGATGAAAAACTGTTTTTT. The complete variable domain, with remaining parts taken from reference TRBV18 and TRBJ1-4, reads NAGVMQNPRHLVRRRGQEARLRCSPMKGHSHVYWYRQLPEEGLKFMVYLQKENIIDESGMPKERFSAEFPKEGPSILRIQQVVRGDSAAYFCASSGADEKLFFGSGTQLSVL.

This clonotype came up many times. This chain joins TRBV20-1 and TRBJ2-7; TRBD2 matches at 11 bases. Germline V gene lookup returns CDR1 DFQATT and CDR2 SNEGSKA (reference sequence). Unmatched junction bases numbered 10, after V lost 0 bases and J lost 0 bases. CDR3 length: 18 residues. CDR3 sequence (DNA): TGCAGTGCTAGAGATCGCCTAGCGGGAGGCTTAAGCTCCTACGAGCAGTACTTC. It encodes CSARDRLAGGLSSYEQYF.

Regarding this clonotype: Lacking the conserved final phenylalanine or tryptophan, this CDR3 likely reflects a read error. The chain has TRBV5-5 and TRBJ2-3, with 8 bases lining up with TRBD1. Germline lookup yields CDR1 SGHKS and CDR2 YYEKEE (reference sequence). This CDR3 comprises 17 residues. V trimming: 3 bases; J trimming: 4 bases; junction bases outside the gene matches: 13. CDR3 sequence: CASSSHRGWRIPDTQYL. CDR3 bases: TGTGCCAGCAGCTCTCACAGGGGGTGGCGTATCCCAGATACGCAGTATTTG.

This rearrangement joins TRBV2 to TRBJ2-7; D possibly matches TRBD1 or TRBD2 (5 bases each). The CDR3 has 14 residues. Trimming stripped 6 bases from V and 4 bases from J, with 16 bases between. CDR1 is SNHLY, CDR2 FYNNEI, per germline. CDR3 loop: CASRRDVNSYEQYF. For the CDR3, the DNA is TGTGCCAGCAGAAGGGACGTCAACTCTTACGAGCAGTACTTC.

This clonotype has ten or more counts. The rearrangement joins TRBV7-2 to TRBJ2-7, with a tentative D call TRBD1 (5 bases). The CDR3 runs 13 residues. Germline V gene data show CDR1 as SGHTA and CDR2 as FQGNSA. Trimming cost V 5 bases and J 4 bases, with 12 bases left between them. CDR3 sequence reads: CASSASSGYEQYF. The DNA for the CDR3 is TGTGCCAGCAGCGCGAGCTCAGGGTACGAGCAGTACTTC.

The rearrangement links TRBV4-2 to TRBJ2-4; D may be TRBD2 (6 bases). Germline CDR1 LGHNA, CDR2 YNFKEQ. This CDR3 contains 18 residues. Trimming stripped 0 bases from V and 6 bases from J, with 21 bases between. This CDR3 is CASSQDLSGLHSTNIQYF. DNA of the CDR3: TGTGCCAGCAGCCAAGACCTTAGCGGCTTACACTCCACAAACATTCAGTACTTC.

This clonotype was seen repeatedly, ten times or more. The CDR3 reads CASSIRVEANQPQHF. The CDR3 DNA reads TGTGCCAGTAGTATTCGGGTGGAGGCAAATCAGCCCCAGCATTTT. V and J are TRBV19 and TRBJ1-5, with unresolved D. V lost 3 bases and J lost 4, with 13 bases in between. The CDR3 length is 15 residues. In germline, CDR1 is LNHDA, CDR2 SQIVND (reference sequence).

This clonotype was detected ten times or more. CDR3: CASSHDNSLGGYTF. In DNA form, the CDR3 reads TGTGCCAGCAGCCATGACAATTCTTTGGGAGGCTACACCTTC. The chain recombines TRBV28 with TRBJ1-2; D ambiguous. Germline loops: CDR1 MDHEN, CDR2 SYDVKM. CDR3 length: 14 residues. V lost 6 bases, J lost 8 bases, and 19 bases lay in between.

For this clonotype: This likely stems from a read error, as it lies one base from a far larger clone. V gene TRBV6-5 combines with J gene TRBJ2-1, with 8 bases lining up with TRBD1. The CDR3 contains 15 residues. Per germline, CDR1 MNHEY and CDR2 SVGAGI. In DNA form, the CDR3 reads TGTGCCAGCAGTTCTGGAGGACAGGGTGAAGAGACCCAGCACTTC. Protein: CASSSGGQGEETQHF.

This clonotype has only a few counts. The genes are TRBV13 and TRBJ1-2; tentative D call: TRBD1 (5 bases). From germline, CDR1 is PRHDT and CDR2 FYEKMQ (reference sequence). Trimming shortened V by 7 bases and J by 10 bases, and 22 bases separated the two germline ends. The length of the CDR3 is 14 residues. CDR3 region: CASTFTGHSRVYTF. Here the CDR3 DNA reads TGTGCCAGCACCTTCACGGGCCACTCCAGGGTCTACACCTTC.

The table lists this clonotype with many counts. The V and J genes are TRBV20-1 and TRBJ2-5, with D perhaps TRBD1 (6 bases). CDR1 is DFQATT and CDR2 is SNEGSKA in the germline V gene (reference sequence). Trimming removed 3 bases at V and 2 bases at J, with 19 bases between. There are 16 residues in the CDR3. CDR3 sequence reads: CSARRFGQIEQETQYF. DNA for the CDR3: TGCAGTGCTAGGAGGTTTGGACAGATCGAACAAGAGACCCAGTACTTC.

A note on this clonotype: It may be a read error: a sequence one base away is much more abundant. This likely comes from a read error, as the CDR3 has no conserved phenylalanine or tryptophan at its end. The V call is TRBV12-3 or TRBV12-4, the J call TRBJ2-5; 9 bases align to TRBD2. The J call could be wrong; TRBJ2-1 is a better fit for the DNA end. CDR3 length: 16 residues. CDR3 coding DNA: TGTGCCAGCACCGTCGGGGGGCTAGCGGGGATCAATGAGCAGTTCCTC. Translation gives CASTVGGLAGINEQFL.

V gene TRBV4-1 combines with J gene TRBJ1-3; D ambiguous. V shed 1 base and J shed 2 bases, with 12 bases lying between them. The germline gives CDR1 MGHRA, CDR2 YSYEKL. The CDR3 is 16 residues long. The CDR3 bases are TGCGCCAGCAGCCAAGGGTTACCGGGGACTGGAAACACCATATATTTT. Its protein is CASSQGLPGTGNTIYF.

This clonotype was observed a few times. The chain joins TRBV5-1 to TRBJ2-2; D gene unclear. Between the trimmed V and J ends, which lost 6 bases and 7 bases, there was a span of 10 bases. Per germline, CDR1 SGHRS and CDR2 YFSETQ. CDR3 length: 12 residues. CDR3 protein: CASTQGHGELFF. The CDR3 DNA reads TGCGCCAGCACCCAAGGCCACGGGGAGCTGTTTTTT.

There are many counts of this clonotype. CDR3 in amino acids: CASENSASGGNGELFF. DNA of the CDR3: TGTGCCAGCGAGAACTCGGCGAGCGGGGGGAACGGGGAGCTGTTTTTT. This chain links TRBV18 with TRBJ2-2, with TRBD2 matching 9 bases. V shed 8 bases, J shed 7 bases, and the junction held 14 bases outside the gene matches. The CDR3 is made up of 16 amino acids. Germline CDR1 KGHSH, CDR2 LQKENI.

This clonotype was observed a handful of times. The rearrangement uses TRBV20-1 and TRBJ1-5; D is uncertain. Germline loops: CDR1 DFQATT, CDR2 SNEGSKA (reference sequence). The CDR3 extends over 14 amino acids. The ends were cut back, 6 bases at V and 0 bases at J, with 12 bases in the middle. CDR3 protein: CSAEDVHSNQPQHF. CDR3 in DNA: TGCAGTGCGGAGGACGTACATAGCAATCAGCCCCAGCATTTT.

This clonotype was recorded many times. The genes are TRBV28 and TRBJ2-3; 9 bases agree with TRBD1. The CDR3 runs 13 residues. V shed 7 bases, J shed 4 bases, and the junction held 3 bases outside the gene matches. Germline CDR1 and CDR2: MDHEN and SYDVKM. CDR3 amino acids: CASITGGADTQYF. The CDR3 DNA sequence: TGTGCCAGCATTACAGGGGGCGCAGATACGCAGTATTTT.

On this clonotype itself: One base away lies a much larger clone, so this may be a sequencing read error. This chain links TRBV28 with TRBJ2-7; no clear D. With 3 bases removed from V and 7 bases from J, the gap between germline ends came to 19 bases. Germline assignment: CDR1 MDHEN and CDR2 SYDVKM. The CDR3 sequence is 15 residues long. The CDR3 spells CASSFLGQVFNEQYF. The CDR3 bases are TGTGCCAGCAGTTTTCTTGGTCAAGTTTTCAATGAGCAGTACTTC.

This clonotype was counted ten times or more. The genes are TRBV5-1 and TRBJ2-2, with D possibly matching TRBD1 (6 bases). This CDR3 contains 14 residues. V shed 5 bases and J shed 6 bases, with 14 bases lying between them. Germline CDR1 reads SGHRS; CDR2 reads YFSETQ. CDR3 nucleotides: TGCGCCAGCAGGACAGGCGCCGAGTCCGGGGAGCTGTTTTTT. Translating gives CASRTGAESGELFF.

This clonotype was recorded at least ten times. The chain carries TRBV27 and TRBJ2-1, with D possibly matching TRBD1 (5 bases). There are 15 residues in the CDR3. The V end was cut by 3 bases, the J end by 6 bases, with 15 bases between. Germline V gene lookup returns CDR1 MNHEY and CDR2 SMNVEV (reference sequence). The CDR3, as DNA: TGTGCCAGCAGTTTTCGGAGACAGATACCCAATGAGCAGTTCTTC. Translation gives CASSFRRQIPNEQFF.

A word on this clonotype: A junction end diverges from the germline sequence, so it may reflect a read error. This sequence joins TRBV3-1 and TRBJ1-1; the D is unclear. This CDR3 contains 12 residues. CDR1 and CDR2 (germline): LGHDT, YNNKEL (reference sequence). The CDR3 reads CVSSQRPAEACF. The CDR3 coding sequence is TGTGTCAGCAGCCAAAGGCCAGCTGAAGCTTGCTTT. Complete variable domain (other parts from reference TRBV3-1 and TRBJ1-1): DTAVSQTPKYLVTQMGNDKSIKCEQNLGHDTMYWYKQDSKKFLKIMFSYNNKELIINETVPNRFSPKSPDKAHLNLHINSLELGDSAVYFCVSSQRPAEACFGQGTRLTVV.

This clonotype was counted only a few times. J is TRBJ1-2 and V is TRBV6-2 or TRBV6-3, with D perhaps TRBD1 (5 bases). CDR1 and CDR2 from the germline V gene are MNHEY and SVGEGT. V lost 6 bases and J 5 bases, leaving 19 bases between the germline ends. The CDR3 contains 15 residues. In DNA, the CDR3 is TGTGCCAGCAGCGGCCGGGACCCAAGTGCATATGGCTACACCTTC. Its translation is CASSGRDPSAYGYTF.

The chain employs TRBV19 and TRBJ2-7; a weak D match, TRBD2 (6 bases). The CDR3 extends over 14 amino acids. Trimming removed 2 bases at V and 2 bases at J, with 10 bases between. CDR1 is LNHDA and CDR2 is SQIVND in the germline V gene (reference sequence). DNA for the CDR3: TGTGCCAGTAGTATAATCGGGAGCACCTACGAGCAGTACTTC. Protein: CASSIIGSTYEQYF.